A selection of T cell receptor beta chains follows, all from one sample in a study of blood T cell repertoires in COVID-19. The table came from immunoSEQ multiplex PCR; TCRdb's copy has only in-frame clones and leaves some out. The repertoire holds 200,000 to 300,000 clones, with over 75% as singletons. The sequenced sample consisted of peripheral blood. Receptor source: a human donor in a cohort sampled during active COVID-19. Both conserved end residues are part of each CDR3. Each record gives: clone size, V gene, CDR3 length, J gene, D gene, CDR3 protein, CDR3 DNA. The D gene is left open where the match is weak. Size is stated for part of the rows, as once, few or many counts, or as a class when the clone is expanded.

-	TRBV19	14	TRBJ1-5	-	CASSARVGVQPQHF	TGTGCCAGTAGTGCCAGGGTAGGCGTTCAGCCCCAGCATTTT
many	TRBV27	11	TRBJ1-1	-	CASSGGAEAFF	TGTGCCAGCTCTGGGGGGGCTGAAGCTTTCTTT
-	TRBV6-4	16	TRBJ2-2	-	CASSEMSGQGTGELFF	TGTGCCAGCAGTGAAATGAGCGGGCAGGGCACCGGGGAGCTGTTTTTT
-	TRBV14	15	TRBJ1-1	TRBD1	CASSRGQGIGTEAFF	TGTGCCAGCAGCCGCGGACAGGGGATCGGAACTGAAGCTTTCTTT
few	TRBV2	14	TRBJ1-2	-	CASSEDTRNYGYTF	TGTGCCAGCAGTGAAGACACCAGAAACTATGGCTACACCTTC
many	TRBV4-3	15	TRBJ2-3	-	CASSIVGGYTDTQYF	TGCGCCAGTAGTATAGTTGGGGGCTACACAGATACGCAGTATTTT
-	TRBV29-1	13	TRBJ1-4	-	CSVGGTSNEKLFF	TGCAGCGTTGGTGGGACAAGTAATGAAAAACTGTTTTTT
-	TRBV3-1/TRBV3-2	19	TRBJ1-5	-	CASSHARGPRRGSNQPQHF	TGTGCCAGCAGCCACGCCCGAGGGCCAAGAAGGGGGAGCAATCAGCCCCAGCATTTT
-	TRBV18	13	TRBJ1-5	-	CASRRGRNQPQHF	TGTGCCAGCAGGAGGGGTAGAAATCAGCCCCAGCATTTT
once	TRBV5-6	16	TRBJ2-2	-	CASTHDPTTRAGELFF	TGTGCCAGCACCCATGACCCTACTACCCGCGCCGGGGAGCTGTTTTTT
-	TRBV3-1/TRBV3-2	15	TRBJ2-7	-	CASSQVHQGVYEQYF	TGTGCCAGCAGCCAAGTTCATCAAGGGGTGTACGAGCAGTACTTC
-	TRBV9	14	TRBJ2-3	TRBD2	CASSEGLAPGTQYF	TGTGCCAGCAGCGAGGGACTAGCCCCGGGTACGCAGTATTTT
-	TRBV18	16	TRBJ2-5	TRBD1	CASSIRLGTVMETQYF	TGTGCCAGCTCGATAAGATTGGGGACAGTCATGGAGACCCAGTACTTC
-	TRBV7-3	15	TRBJ2-1	TRBD2	CASSLRLAGENEQFF	TGTGCCAGCAGCTTAAGGCTAGCGGGGGAAAATGAGCAGTTCTTC
-	TRBV28	15	TRBJ1-5	TRBD1	CASNPPTGGGQPQHF	TGTGCCAGCAACCCACCGACAGGGGGCGGTCAGCCCCAGCATTTT
-	TRBV6-1	13	TRBJ2-7	-	CASSERGSYEQYF	TGTGCCAGCAGTGAAAGGGGCAGCTACGAGCAGTACTTC
-	TRBV9	16	TRBJ2-1	TRBD1	CASSVGEGQGAKEQFF	TGTGCCAGCAGCGTAGGAGAGGGACAGGGGGCTAAAGAGCAGTTCTTC
-	TRBV6-5	15	TRBJ2-2	TRBD2	CASSYSGRVTGELFF	TGTGCCAGCAGCTATAGCGGGAGGGTCACCGGGGAGCTGTTTTTT
-	TRBV15	12	TRBJ1-1	-	CATSDLGRGAFF	TGTGCCACCAGTGATCTAGGTCGGGGGGCTTTCTTT
-	TRBV6-2/TRBV6-3	13	TRBJ2-7	-	CASSSQQTYEQYF	TGTGCCAGCAGTTCGCAACAAACCTACGAGCAGTACTTC
few	TRBV14	18	TRBJ2-7	TRBD1	CASSLTGGFSHPNYEQYF	TGTGCCAGCAGCCTCACAGGGGGCTTCTCTCACCCTAACTACGAGCAGTACTTC
-	TRBV4-1	16	TRBJ1-1	TRBD1	CASSVKGQGERREAFF	TGCGCCAGCAGCGTTAAGGGACAGGGGGAACGGCGTGAAGCTTTCTTT
-	TRBV5-1	13	TRBJ1-6	-	CASSLGLNSPLHF	TGCGCCAGCAGCTTGGGGCTGAATTCACCCCTCCACTTT
-	TRBV20-1	10	TRBJ1-2	-	CSAKVEGYLF	TGCAGTGCCAAAGTCGAGGGTTACCTCTTC
few	TRBV5-1	21	TRBJ2-2	TRBD2	CASSPPSGGRESQWRTGELFF	TGCGCCAGCAGCCCCCCATCCGGTGGGCGGGAGTCTCAGTGGCGCACCGGGGAGCTGTTTTTT
few	TRBV2	15	TRBJ2-7	TRBD2	CASSEVASGNHEQYF	TGTGCCAGCAGTGAAGTGGCTAGCGGGAACCACGAGCAGTACTTC
few	TRBV3-1/TRBV3-2	15	TRBJ2-7	-	CASSQGGVIGYEQYF	TGTGCCAGCAGCCAAGGGGGCGTAATAGGGTACGAGCAGTACTTC
-	TRBV28	15	TRBJ2-7	-	CASSFWAGGSYEQYF	TGTGCCAGCAGTTTTTGGGCAGGTGGATCCTACGAGCAGTACTTC
-	TRBV7-6	15	TRBJ1-2	-	CASSLAPGPNYGYTF	TGTGCCAGCAGCTTAGCGCCAGGGCCTAACTATGGCTACACCTTC
-	TRBV15	16	TRBJ2-5	TRBD2	CATSLYGTSGKETQYF	TGTGCCACCAGTCTATATGGGACTAGCGGGAAAGAGACCCAGTACTTC
-	TRBV11-1	15	TRBJ2-3	-	CASTKGGISTDTQYF	TGTGCCAGCACCAAGGGGGGGATTAGCACAGATACGCAGTATTTT
-	TRBV5-1	16	TRBJ1-1	-	CASSLGPDRLNTEAFF	TGCGCCAGCAGCTTGGGCCCTGACAGGTTGAACACTGAAGCTTTCTTT
-	TRBV19	16	TRBJ1-4	TRBD1	CASSISATRGGEKLFF	TGTGCCAGTAGTATATCCGCGACAAGAGGGGGCGAAAAACTGTTTTTT
-	TRBV7-9	12	TRBJ1-2	-	CASSLVSYGYTF	TGTGCCAGCAGCTTAGTATCGTATGGCTACACCTTC
few	TRBV19	15	TRBJ2-3	TRBD2	CASSIGTSGTDTQYF	TGTGCCAGTAGTATCGGGACTAGCGGCACAGATACGCAGTATTTT
once	TRBV7-6	13	TRBJ2-5	-	CASSPGTFETQYF	TGTGCCAGCAGCCCTGGGACTTTCGAGACCCAGTACTTC
once	TRBV10-3	14	TRBJ1-1	-	CAISGGDLNTEAFF	TGTGCCATCAGTGGGGGGGACTTGAACACTGAAGCTTTCTTT
-	TRBV6-5	14	TRBJ1-1	-	CASLSRQMNTEAFF	TGTGCCAGCCTGAGTCGACAGATGAACACTGAAGCTTTCTTT
-	TRBV11-1	14	TRBJ1-1	-	CASSLARGSTEAFF	TGTGCCAGCAGCTTAGCGCGAGGGTCCACTGAAGCTTTCTTT
-	TRBV3-1/TRBV3-2	13	TRBJ2-7	-	CASSPGHSYEQYF	TGTGCCAGCAGCCCAGGACACAGTTACGAGCAGTACTTC
few	TRBV2	14	TRBJ2-4	TRBD1	CASSVGRGLGIQYF	TGTGCCAGCAGTGTCGGCAGGGGGCTTGGCATTCAGTACTTC
-	TRBV5-1	12	TRBJ2-2	-	CASGTGAGELFF	TGCGCCAGCGGAACGGGGGCCGGGGAGCTGTTTTTT
-	TRBV21-1	19	TRBJ2-2	-	CASSQATTGTLQNTGELFF	TGTGCCAGCAGCCAAGCGACGACAGGCACATTACAGAACACCGGGGAGCTGTTTTTT
-	TRBV5-1	15	TRBJ1-1	-	CASSLRGYADTEAFF	TGCGCCAGCAGCTTGAGGGGGTATGCGGACACTGAAGCTTTCTTT
-	TRBV4-3	16	TRBJ2-7	TRBD2	CASSRDGTSRVYEQYF	TGCGCCAGCAGCCGAGATGGGACTAGCAGGGTCTACGAGCAGTACTTC
-	TRBV6-5	13	TRBJ2-6	-	CASRLSGANVLTF	TGTGCCAGCAGACTCTCTGGGGCCAACGTCCTGACTTTC
-	TRBV28	13	TRBJ1-2	TRBD1	CASKVTGNYGYTF	TGTGCCAGCAAGGTGACAGGGAACTATGGCTACACCTTC
-	TRBV7-2	14	TRBJ2-7	TRBD1	CASSLTGGEYEQYF	TGTGCCAGCAGCTTGACAGGGGGCGAATACGAGCAGTACTTC
-	TRBV5-5	16	TRBJ2-1	TRBD2	CASSLGATSGYGEQFF	TGTGCCAGCAGCTTGGGCGCGACTAGCGGGTACGGTGAGCAGTTCTTC
-	TRBV4-3	16	TRBJ2-5	-	CASSQEITGGQETQYF	TGCGCCAGCAGCCAAGAGATAACCGGAGGCCAAGAGACCCAGTACTTC
-	TRBV14	15	TRBJ2-7	TRBD2	CASSSGTSGSYEQYF	TGTGCCAGCAGCTCCGGGACTAGCGGGAGTTACGAGCAGTACTTC
once	TRBV6-6	13	TRBJ1-1	TRBD1	CASSYQGGTEAFF	TGTGCCAGCAGTTATCAGGGGGGCACTGAAGCTTTCTTT
-	TRBV7-7	12	TRBJ2-5	-	CASSASTETQYF	TGTGCTAGCAGCGCGTCGACTGAGACCCAGTACTTC
-	TRBV19	15	TRBJ1-6	TRBD1	CASSSDRVNNSPLHF	TGTGCCAGTAGCTCTGACAGGGTAAATAATTCACCCCTCCACTTT
-	TRBV27	16	TRBJ1-1	-	CASSTNRRTINTEAFF	TGTGCCAGCAGTACCAACCGCAGGACTATCAACACTGAAGCTTTCTTT